The rows below give T cell receptor beta chains drawn from one sample of a study of T cells in Graves' hyperthyroidism and ophthalmopathy. TCRdb re-called the multiplex PCR reads with MiXCR, one entry per CDR3 protein. The data show around 280,000 distinct CDR3 sequences, about an eighth seen once. Sequencing was carried out using blood. The source is a woman between 25 and 40 years old with Graves' hyperthyroidism that later progressed to Graves' ophthalmopathy. Both conserved end residues are part of each CDR3. Fields, in order: CDR3 length, D gene, J gene, V gene, clone size, CDR3 DNA, CDR3 protein. D genes are given only for firm matches. Size is omitted from some rows. Given values are once, few, many or a class for expanded clones.

>20|NA|TRBJ1-1|TRBV27|many
TGTGCCAGCAGCAACCGTCTCACCCTCCGGGACACGGGTATGAACACTGAAGCTTTCTTT
CASSNRLTLRDTGMNTEAFF
>15|TRBD1|TRBJ2-1|TRBV6-2/TRBV6-3|NA
TGTGCCAGCAGTAGCGGGACAGGGGAGGTCAATGAGCAGTTCTTC
CASSSGTGEVNEQFF
>13|NA|TRBJ2-1|TRBV7-9|many
TGTGCCAGCAGCTTGGGGGTCGCAGATGAGCAGTTCTTC
CASSLGVADEQFF
>14|TRBD2|TRBJ2-7|TRBV6-2/TRBV6-3|many
TGTGCCAGCAGTTACTTGCCTAGCGGGTACGAGCAGTACTTC
CASSYLPSGYEQYF
>16|TRBD1|TRBJ1-1|TRBV9|many
TGTGCCAGCAGCGATATTGAACAGGGGGCACGCACTGAAGCTTTCTTT
CASSDIEQGARTEAFF
>14|NA|TRBJ2-7|TRBV29-1|many
TGCAGCACCCGGGGGCCCCCGGGGTCCTACGAGCAGTACTTC
CSTRGPPGSYEQYF
>13|NA|TRBJ2-7|TRBV6-2/TRBV6-3|NA
TGTGCCAGCAGTTACCAACAGCTCTACGGGCAGTACTTC
CASSYQQLYGQYF
>14|NA|TRBJ1-5|TRBV2|many
TGTGCCAGCAGTGAAGGAGGGCCAGGTCAGCCCCAGCATTTT
CASSEGGPGQPQHF
>16|TRBD2|TRBJ2-1|TRBV7-9|many
TGTGCCAGCAGCCAGTCGACTAGCGGGAGGTCCTATGAGCAGTTCTTC
CASSQSTSGRSYEQFF
>16|NA|TRBJ2-1|TRBV20-1|many
TGCAGTGCTAGTATGGACCTCTGGCCGGGTACGGATGAGCAGTTCTTC
CSASMDLWPGTDEQFF
>16|TRBD1|TRBJ1-1|TRBV18|many
TGTGCCAGCTCACCGAGACAGGGGGCCGGGGACACTGAAGCTTTCTTT
CASSPRQGAGDTEAFF
>13|NA|TRBJ1-2|TRBV29-1|many
TGCAGCGCTCTTCTCCCAGGGTTCTATGGCTACACCTTC
CSALLPGFYGYTF
>14|NA|TRBJ1-5|TRBV2|NA
TGTGCCAGCACGGGGGCCTTGCCGAGCCAGCCCCAGCATTTT
CASTGALPSQPQHF
>14|TRBD1|TRBJ1-1|TRBV19|few
TGTGCCAGTAGTTACCGGGACAGTCTCACTGAAGCTTTCTTT
CASSYRDSLTEAFF
>11|NA|TRBJ1-1|TRBV19|NA
TGTGCCAGTAGTATAGACCATAAAGCTTTCTTT
CASSIDHKAFF
>16|TRBD2|TRBJ2-7|TRBV10-3|many
TGTGCCATCAGTGTCGGCACTAGCGGGAGCTCCTACGAGCAGTACTTC
CAISVGTSGSSYEQYF
>16|NA|TRBJ2-2|TRBV5-1|few
TGCGCCAGCAGCTTGAGGGAGGCTGCTGGAACCGGGGAGCTGTTTTTT
CASSLREAAGTGELFF
>13|TRBD1|TRBJ2-7|TRBV12-3/TRBV12-4|many
TGTGCCAGCAGTTACGGACAGGGGAACGAGCAGTACTTC
CASSYGQGNEQYF
>14|NA|TRBJ2-7|TRBV6-2/TRBV6-3|many
TGTGCCGGCAGTTACTCGTTGTTGGGTTACGAGCAGTACTTC
CAGSYSLLGYEQYF
>13|NA|TRBJ1-1|TRBV11-3|many
TGTGCCAGCAGCACGACAGAAGGCACTGAAGCTTTCTTT
CASSTTEGTEAFF
>17|TRBD1|TRBJ1-1|TRBV20-1|few
TGCAGTGCTAGAGCCACCGGGACAGGGGGGATGAACACTGAAGCTTTCTTT
CSARATGTGGMNTEAFF
>12|NA|TRBJ2-1|TRBV11-3|many
TGTGCCAGCAGCCTAGAGGCCCGTGAGCAGTTCTTC
CASSLEAREQFF